In its sample, the clone carrying this T cell receptor (beta chain) was seen once. Its cognate antigen is unknown. This clone may be a read error of a much larger clone one base away. The data are from a study of blood T cells in healthy people across ages. Background on the study: Using template switching, researchers captured about one barcoded beta molecule for each two T cells.

The CDR3 is 11 amino acids. V dropped 10 bases and J dropped 8 bases, with 14 bases sitting between them. Germline V gene data show CDR1 as SGHNT and CDR2 as YYREEE (reference sequence). Findings of the study overall: It was held that the diversity estimates obtained from one million T cells were underestimates.

Primed by a sample-barcoded 5' primer and a J-beta primer mix, a second PCR proceeded for about 6 to 11 cycles. Using its own MiXCR run on the 5' RACE reads, TCRdb lists one record per CDR3 protein. The sample contains about 650,000 distinct CDR3 sequences, 32% of which appear only once. Every sample yielded at least 6 million isolated PBMCs. Sequenced input: blood. The origin of this receptor is a woman of 80 years or more in good health. V is TRBV5-4 and J is TRBJ2-3; D call uncertain. In DNA form, the CDR3 reads TGTGCCGGCGACGTTTCGGGTACGCAGTATTTT. Translated: CAGDVSGTQYF.